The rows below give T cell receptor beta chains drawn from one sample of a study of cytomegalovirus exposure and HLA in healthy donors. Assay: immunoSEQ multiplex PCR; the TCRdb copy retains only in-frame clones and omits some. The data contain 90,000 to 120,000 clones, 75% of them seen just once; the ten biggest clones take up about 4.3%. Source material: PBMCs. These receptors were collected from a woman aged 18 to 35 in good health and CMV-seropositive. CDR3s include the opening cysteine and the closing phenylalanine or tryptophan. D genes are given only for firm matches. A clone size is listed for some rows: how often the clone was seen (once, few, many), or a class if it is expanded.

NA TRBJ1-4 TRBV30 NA CAWRRAEFATNEKLFF TGTGCCTGGAGGAGGGCCGAATTTGCAACTAATGAAAAACTGTTTTTT
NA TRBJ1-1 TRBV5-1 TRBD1 CASTQRQGVTEAFF TGCGCCAGCACCCAAAGACAGGGGGTCACTGAAGCTTTCTTT
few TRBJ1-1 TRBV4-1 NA CASSHLPPGQGYEAFF TGCGCCAGCAGCCATCTACCCCCCGGTCAGGGATATGAAGCTTTCTTT
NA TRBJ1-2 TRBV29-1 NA CSVEDTGTGYGYTF TGCAGCGTTGAAGATACTGGAACAGGATATGGCTACACCTTC
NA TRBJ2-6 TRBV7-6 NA CASSLPSGLVTSGANVLTF TGTGCCAGCAGCCTCCCCTCGGGACTCGTCACCTCTGGGGCCAACGTCCTGACTTTC
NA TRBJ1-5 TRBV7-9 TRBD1 CASSPNKQGAAYQPQHF TGTGCCAGCAGCCCCAACAAGCAGGGGGCGGCTTACCAGCCCCAGCATTTT
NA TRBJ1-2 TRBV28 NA CASSFPTGGSYGYTF TGTGCCAGCAGTTTTCCGACAGGCGGGAGCTATGGCTACACCTTC
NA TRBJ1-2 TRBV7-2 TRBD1 CASSPDRVAGYTF TGTGCCAGCAGCCCCGACAGGGTCGCTGGCTACACCTTC
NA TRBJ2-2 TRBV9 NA CASSLPLGELFF TGTGCCAGCAGCCTCCCCTTAGGGGAGCTGTTTTTT
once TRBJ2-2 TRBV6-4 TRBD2 CASRGDYSGELFF TGTGCCAGCAGGGGGGACTATTCCGGGGAGCTGTTTTTT
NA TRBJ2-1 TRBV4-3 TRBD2 CASSQSGRSYNEQFF TGCGCCAGCAGCCAAAGCGGGAGATCCTACAATGAGCAGTTCTTC
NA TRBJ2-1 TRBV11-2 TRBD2 CASSSIGTSVYNEQFF TGTGCCAGCAGCTCCATTGGGACTAGCGTTTACAATGAGCAGTTCTTC
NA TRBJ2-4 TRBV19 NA CASSIVSVKNIQYF TGTGCCAGTAGTATTGTGTCAGTCAAAAACATTCAGTACTTC
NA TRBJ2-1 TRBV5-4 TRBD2 CASSLDGSGRAENNEQFF TGTGCCAGCAGCTTGGACGGTAGCGGGAGGGCCGAAAACAATGAGCAGTTCTTC
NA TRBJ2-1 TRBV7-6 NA CASSFSEVRNEQFF TGTGCCAGCAGCTTCTCCGAGGTCCGCAATGAGCAGTTCTTC
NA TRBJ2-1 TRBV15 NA CATSRAGPLSDEQFF TGTGCCACCAGTCGCGCGGGACCCCTTAGCGATGAGCAGTTCTTC
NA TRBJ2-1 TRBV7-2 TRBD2 CASSFMLGLSSYNEQFF TGTGCCAGCAGCTTTATGTTGGGACTATCCTCCTACAATGAGCAGTTCTTC
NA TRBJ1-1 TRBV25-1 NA CASKTVNTEAFF TGTGCCAGCAAGACAGTGAACACTGAAGCTTTCTTT
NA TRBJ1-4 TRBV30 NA CAWSPFRGTNEKLFF TGTGCCTGGAGCCCCTTTCGGGGAACTAATGAAAAACTGTTTTTT
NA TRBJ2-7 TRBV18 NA CASQTGYEQYF TGTGCCAGCCAGACAGGTTACGAGCAGTACTTC
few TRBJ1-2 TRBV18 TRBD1 CASSSTGDGYTF TGTGCCAGCTCATCGACAGGGGACGGCTACACCTTC
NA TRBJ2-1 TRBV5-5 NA CASTYSQLDNEQFF TGTGCCAGCACCTACTCACAGTTGGACAATGAGCAGTTCTTC
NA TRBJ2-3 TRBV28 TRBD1 CASSPSGQGDTDTQYF TGTGCCAGCAGTCCCTCGGGACAGGGAGACACAGATACGCAGTATTTT
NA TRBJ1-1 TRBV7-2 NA CASSPRGGDHTEAFF TGTGCCAGCAGTCCCCGCGGAGGGGATCACACTGAAGCTTTCTTT
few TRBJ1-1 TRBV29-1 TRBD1 CSVIGAQGEQGEAFF TGCAGCGTTATAGGTGCTCAGGGGGAACAAGGTGAAGCTTTCTTT
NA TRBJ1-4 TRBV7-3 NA CASSLGPPGGGLEKLFF TGTGCCAGCAGCTTGGGGCCACCCGGTGGCGGATTGGAAAAACTGTTTTTT
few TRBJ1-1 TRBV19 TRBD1 CASSRTGMSRTEAFF TGTGCCAGTAGCCGGACAGGGATGAGTCGGACTGAAGCTTTCTTT
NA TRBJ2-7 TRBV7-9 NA CASSRLSIPYEQYF TGTGCCAGCAGTCGCCTCTCTATCCCCTACGAGCAGTACTTC
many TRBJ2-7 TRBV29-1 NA CSGGSGSYEQYF TGCAGCGGGGGTAGCGGTTCCTACGAGCAGTACTTC
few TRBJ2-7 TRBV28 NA CASQGLLYEQYF TGTGCCAGCCAGGGACTTCTCTACGAGCAGTACTTC
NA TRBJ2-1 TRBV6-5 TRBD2 CASKRELPNNEQFF TGTGCCAGCAAGCGGGAGCTACCAAACAATGAGCAGTTCTTC
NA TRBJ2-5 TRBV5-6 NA CASSWVSEQTQYF TGTGCCAGCAGCTGGGTAAGCGAGCAGACCCAGTACTTC
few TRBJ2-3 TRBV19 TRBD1 CASKDRARPDTQYF TGTGCCAGTAAGGACAGGGCCCGACCTGATACGCAGTATTTT
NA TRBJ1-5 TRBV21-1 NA CASSKDEGTGGVTLGSNQPQHF TGTGCCAGCAGCAAAGACGAAGGGACAGGGGGCGTCACTCTCGGGAGCAATCAGCCCCAGCATTTT
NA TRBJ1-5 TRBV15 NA CATQVLGDSNQPQHF TGTGCCACCCAGGTATTGGGAGATAGCAATCAGCCCCAGCATTTT
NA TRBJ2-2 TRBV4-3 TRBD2 CASSPTLAGNSGELFF TGCGCCAGCAGCCCTACTTTAGCGGGAAATTCCGGGGAGCTGTTTTTT
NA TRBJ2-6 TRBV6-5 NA CASKGRGTGANVLTF TGTGCCAGCAAGGGAAGGGGGACTGGGGCCAACGTCCTGACTTTC
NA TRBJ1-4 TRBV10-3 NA CAISESGGSNEKLFF TGTGCCATCAGTGAGTCAGGGGGTTCTAATGAAAAACTGTTTTTT
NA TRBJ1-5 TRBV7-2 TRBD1 CASSPVGGGSNQPQHF TGTGCCAGCAGCCCCGTCGGAGGGGGCAGCAATCAGCCCCAGCATTTT
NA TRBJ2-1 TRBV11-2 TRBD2 CASSLGGSSYNEQFF TGTGCCAGCAGCTTGGGCGGGAGCTCCTACAATGAGCAGTTCTTC
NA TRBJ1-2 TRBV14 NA CASSPPSAGAVTF TGTGCCAGCAGCCCTCCCTCGGCAGGGGCCGTCACCTTC